Detailed here is one T cell receptor beta chain. The data were taken from a study of CD8 T cells in Susac syndrome. An amount of RNA that ranged from roughly 0.5 to 1 ug was reverse transcribed with random hexamers. Amplification of the TCR beta CDR3 was carried out by immunoSEQ multiplex PCR, which spanned a total of 54 Vbeta and 13 Jbeta segments. MiXCR, applied by TCRdb to the immunoSEQ multiplex PCR reads, yields one record per CDR3 protein. The top ten hold about 0.098% of the sample, which has around 130,000 distinct CDR3 sequences, about 95% seen once. Sequencing of TCR beta was performed on blood CD8+ and CD4+ T cells. Matched for age and sex, the controls were healthy donors. Negative isolation was used for CD8+ and CD4+ T cells, and FACS enrichment was applied to TEMRA cells. The CDR3 runs 14 residues. Trimming cost V 3 bases and J 8 bases; bases outside gene matches: 5.

Sequenced: CD4+ T cells from PBMCs. The J gene is TRBJ2-1, the V gene TRBV12-3 or TRBV12-4; 9 bases are shared with TRBD1. The sequence was obtained from a human donor in good health. CDR3 nucleotide sequence: TGTGCCAGCAGTTTGGGACAGGGAGCAGATGAGCAGTTCTTC. Its translation is CASSLGQGADEQFF.